This T cell receptor (beta chain) was sequenced during a study of cytomegalovirus exposure and HLA in healthy donors. Study outcomes and limitations: Association of 15,000 to 20,000 TCR beta sequences with HLA alleles was found at 0.05 false discovery rate in a later analysis. A later analysis found that most CMV-associated TCR beta chains appeared HLA-restricted. Within an earlier analysis, most TCR beta V segments proved productive either about 90% or about 30% of the time.

This clone appeared once. What it binds is unknown. Trimming cost V 3 bases and J 4 bases; bases outside gene matches: 7. From germline, CDR1 is SGHNT and CDR2 YYREEE (reference sequence). CDR3 length: 15 residues. The PCR contained 60 Vbeta and 13 Jbeta primers. The repertoire was sequenced with immunoSEQ multiplex PCR; TCRdb's copy has only in-frame clones and lacks some. Among 200,000 to 250,000 clones listed, roughly 70% were seen once. The sequencing sample was made of PBMCs. This clonotype was obtained from a woman in her twenties or thirties in good health and CMV-seronegative. The chain is built from TRBV5-4 and TRBJ2-3, with TRBD2 matching 8 bases. Here the CDR3 reads CASSSGIGGADTQYF. Written as DNA, the CDR3 is TGTGCCAGCAGCTCGGGGATCGGGGGGGCAGATACGCAGTATTTT.